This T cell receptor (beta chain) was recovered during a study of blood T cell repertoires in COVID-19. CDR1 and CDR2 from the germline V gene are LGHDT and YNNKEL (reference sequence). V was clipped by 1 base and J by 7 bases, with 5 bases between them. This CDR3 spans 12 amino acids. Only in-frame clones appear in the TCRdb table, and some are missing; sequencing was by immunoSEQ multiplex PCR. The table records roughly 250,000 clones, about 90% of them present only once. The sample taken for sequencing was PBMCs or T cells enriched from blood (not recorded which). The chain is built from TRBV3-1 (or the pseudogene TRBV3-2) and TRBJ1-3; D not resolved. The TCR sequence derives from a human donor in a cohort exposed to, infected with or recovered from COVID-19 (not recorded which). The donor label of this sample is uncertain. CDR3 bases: TGTGCCAGCAGCCAAGGTGGCAACACCATATATTTT. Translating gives CASSQGGNTIYF.